The 26 T cell receptor beta chains listed next were all sequenced from one sample in a study of blood T cell repertoires in COVID-19. The repertoire was sequenced with immunoSEQ multiplex PCR; TCRdb's copy has only in-frame clones and lacks some. The table lists about 370,000 clones, roughly 89% of them singletons, with 6.5% in the top ten. Material: peripheral blood. Source of these receptors: a young man with active or convalescent COVID-19.

The genes are TRBV6-5 and TRBJ1-5, with D uncertain. Trimming took off 5 bases at V and 4 bases at J, with 12 bases between the two ends. This CDR3 comprises 14 residues. Germline CDR1 is MNHEY and CDR2 is SVGAGI. The CDR3 coding sequence is TGTGCCAGCAGTCCCCGGGAGGGAAATCAGCCCCAGCATTTT. As protein: CASSPREGNQPQHF.

This clone was seen a handful of times. V and J are TRBV19 and TRBJ1-1; D possibly corresponds to TRBD1 (5 bases). The CDR3 runs 17 residues. Germline V gene lookup returns CDR1 LNHDA and CDR2 SQIVND (reference sequence). The V gene lost 7 bases and the J gene lost 4 bases, with 25 bases spanning the gap. CDR3 coding DNA: TGTGCCAGTACCGGATTCGGGACCGCGACGGGGGGCACTGAAGCTTTCTTT. Its protein is CASTGFGTATGGTEAFF.

The rearrangement joins TRBV7-2 to TRBJ1-5; D may be TRBD1 (5 bases). This CDR3 has 18 residues. Deletions cut 5 bases from V and 0 bases from J, with 20 bases between. Germline V gene sequence: CDR1 SGHTA, CDR2 FQGNSA. Here the CDR3 reads CASSTTGGKTYSNQPQHF. CDR3 DNA sequence: TGTGCCAGCAGCACCACGGGGGGGAAGACCTATAGCAATCAGCCCCAGCATTTT.

V is TRBV6-5 and J is TRBJ2-2, with no clear D. This CDR3 is 13 amino acids long. The V and J ends lost 11 bases and 0 bases respectively, with 10 bases between them. CDR1 is MNHEY, CDR2 SVGAGI, per germline. The DNA of the CDR3 is TGTGCCTCGGAGTTCGCGAACACCGGGGAGCTGTTTTTT. Residues: CASEFANTGELFF.

This clone is a singleton in its sample. The V and J genes are TRBV12-3 or TRBV12-4 and TRBJ1-1; the match to TRBD1 covers 8 bases. The ends lost 8 bases at V and 6 bases at J; junction bases unmatched: 8. The CDR3 is 13 residues long. In nucleotides, the CDR3 is TGTGCCAGCGCTGTGGCAGGGGGCCCTGAAGCTTTCTTT. It codes for CASAVAGGPEAFF.

The rearrangement links TRBV6-5 to TRBJ2-1; 7 nucleotides line up with TRBD1. Germline CDR1 is MNHEY and CDR2 is SVGAGI. The CDR3 is made up of 15 amino acids. V lost 6 bases, J lost 4 bases, and 9 bases stayed unmatched. CDR3 in DNA: TGTGCCAGCAGACCCCGGGACAGCTCATACAATGAGCAGTTCTTC. This translates into CASRPRDSSYNEQFF.

This chain uses TRBV19 with TRBJ2-3; 7 bases match TRBD1. Germline loops: CDR1 LNHDA, CDR2 SQIVND (reference sequence). After removal of 3 bases from V and 6 bases from J, the junction contained 6 bases not matched to a gene. This CDR3 has 14 amino acids. CDR3 protein: CASSIQQGSDTQYF. CDR3 nucleotides: TGTGCCAGTAGTATTCAACAGGGGTCGGATACGCAGTATTTT.

V is TRBV3-1 (or the pseudogene TRBV3-2) and J is TRBJ1-6; D is perhaps TRBD1 (6 bases). Deletions cut 2 bases from V and 5 bases from J, with 16 bases between. CDR3 length equals 17 residues. Germline V gene lookup returns CDR1 LGHDT and CDR2 YNNKEL (reference sequence). CDR3 amino acids: CASSQYVGQMNNSPLHF. In DNA, the CDR3 is TGTGCCAGCAGCCAATACGTTGGACAGATGAATAATTCACCCCTCCACTTT.

V usage is TRBV2 and J usage is TRBJ1-1; D perhaps matches TRBD1 (6 bases). The germline CDR1 and CDR2 sequences are SNHLY and FYNNEI. This CDR3 region has 11 residues. V lost 4 bases, J lost 11 bases, and 11 bases lay in between. CDR3 nucleotide sequence: TGTGCCAGCAGTGTTCAGGGGTTGGCTTTCTTT. It is translated as CASSVQGLAFF.

The chain recombines TRBV15 with TRBJ2-2; no reliable D call. Germline V gene sequence: CDR1 LNHNV, CDR2 YYDKDF (reference sequence). The CDR3 consists of 14 residues. V was cut by 0 bases and J by 7 bases, with 9 bases left in between. CDR3 coding DNA: TGTGCCACCAGCAGAGATCCTACCCACGGGGAGCTGTTTTTT. This gives the protein CATSRDPTHGELFF. Variable domain in full (rest from reference TRBV15 and TRBJ2-2): DAMVIQNPRYQVTQFGKPVTLSCSQTLNHNVMYWYQQKSSQAPKLLFHYYDKDFNNEADTPDNFQSRRPNTSFCFLDIRSPGLGDTAMYLCATSRDPTHGELFFGEGSRLTVL.

This clone was seen once. The V and J genes are TRBV2 and TRBJ1-5; D call uncertain. The CDR3 has 14 residues. V shed 5 bases and J shed 3 bases, with 11 bases lying between them. Germline lookup yields CDR1 SNHLY and CDR2 FYNNEI. CDR3 sequence (DNA): TGTGCCAGCAGTCCCAACACCATCAATCAGCCCCAGCATTTT. Protein: CASSPNTINQPQHF. The full variable domain, in which reference TRBV2 and TRBJ1-5 provide the parts outside the CDR3, is EPEVTQTPSHQVTQMGQEVILRCVPISNHLYFYWYRQILGQKVEFLVSFYNNEISEKSEIFDDQFSVERPDGSNFTLKIRSTKLEDSAMYFCASSPNTINQPQHFGDGTRLSIL.

The chain employs TRBV27 and TRBJ1-1, with D possibly being TRBD1 (6 bases). This CDR3 spans 16 amino acids. V gave up 6 bases and J gave up 6 bases, with 23 bases separating them. Germline assignment: CDR1 MNHEY and CDR2 SMNVEV (reference sequence). In nucleotides, the CDR3 is TGTGCCAGCAGCCATATGCCAATCCGGGACAATCCTGAAGCTTTCTTT. It specifies CASSHMPIRDNPEAFF.

This clone showed up just once. The genes are TRBV4-1 and TRBJ2-5; 13 bases map to TRBD2. Trimming cost V 0 bases and J 4 bases; bases outside gene matches: 5. CDR1 and CDR2 (germline): MGHRA, YSYEKL. CDR3 length: 17 amino acids. CDR3 DNA sequence: TGCGCCAGCAGCCAAGAGGGACTAGCGGGGCGAGGAGAGACCCAGTACTTC. Translation gives CASSQEGLAGRGETQYF.

The rearrangement joins TRBV12-3 or TRBV12-4 to TRBJ1-3; D is unresolved. Trimming shortened V by 4 bases and J by 3 bases, and 4 bases separated the two germline ends. The CDR3 runs 12 residues. CDR3 residues: CASSSGGNTIYF. The DNA for the CDR3 is TGTGCCAGCAGTTCAGGTGGAAACACCATATATTTT.

This clone was recorded once. This chain links TRBV4-3 with TRBJ2-1; 9 bases agree with TRBD1. The trim removed 3 bases at V and 6 bases at J, leaving 9 bases unmatched. The CDR3 is 16 amino acids. Germline V gives CDR1 LGHNA, CDR2 YSLEER. This chain's CDR3 is CASSQGGTGLRNEQFF. Written as DNA, the CDR3 is TGCGCCAGCAGCCAGGGTGGGACAGGGCTCCGCAATGAGCAGTTCTTC.

The V gene is TRBV11-3, the J gene TRBJ2-1; a weak D match, TRBD1 (6 bases). This CDR3 is 15 amino acids long. The ends were cut back, 5 bases at V and 0 bases at J, with 11 bases in the middle. Germline CDR1 reads SGHNT; CDR2 reads YENEEA. CDR3 region: CASSAGQSSYNEQFF. The CDR3 DNA sequence: TGTGCCAGCAGCGCCGGACAGTCCTCCTACAATGAGCAGTTCTTC.

This clone was picked up one time. V gene TRBV27 combines with J gene TRBJ2-2; 7 bases fit TRBD2. Germline CDR1 and CDR2: MNHEY and SMNVEV (reference sequence). J gave up 3 bases and V 5 bases, and 18 bases lay outside the gene matches. The length of the CDR3 is 19 residues. CDR3 DNA: TGTGCCAGCAGTCGCACCGGGAGGACCCGGCGGACTTACACCGGGGAGCTGTTTTTT. It translates to CASSRTGRTRRTYTGELFF.

The chain employs TRBV27 and TRBJ1-6; TRBD1 aligns across 10 bases. Germline-derived CDR1 and CDR2 are MNHEY and SMNVEV (reference sequence). CDR3 length: 15 amino acids. V lost 3 bases to trimming and J lost 7 bases; unmatched junction nucleotides: 3. CDR3 DNA sequence: TGTGCCAGCAGTTTCTCGGGACAGGGGAATTCACCCCTCCACTTT. Its translation: CASSFSGQGNSPLHF.

This rearrangement joins TRBV19 to TRBJ1-1; D might be TRBD1 (5 bases). The V and J ends lost 1 base and 2 bases respectively, with 17 bases between them. Germline V gene lookup returns CDR1 LNHDA and CDR2 SQIVND (reference sequence). This CDR3 comprises 17 residues. The CDR3 bases are TGTGCCAGTAGTATAGGAGGTAGTTGGACATCAAACACTGAAGCTTTCTTT. Its translation is CASSIGGSWTSNTEAFF.

This sequence joins TRBV6-5 and TRBJ2-7; TRBD2 aligns across 9 bases. The CDR3 consists of 13 residues. The ends lost 6 bases at V and 4 bases at J; junction bases unmatched: 4. Germline lookup yields CDR1 MNHEY and CDR2 SVGAGI. This CDR3 is CASSSLAGYEQYF. The CDR3 DNA reads TGTGCCAGCAGCTCCCTAGCGGGATACGAGCAGTACTTC.

J is TRBJ2-3 and V is TRBV5-6; D gene uncertain. The CDR3 has 13 amino acids. CDR1 SGHDT and CDR2 YYEEEE come from the germline V gene. Trimming took 3 bases from V and 4 from J, leaving 9 bases between them. CDR3 sequence: CASSSMLADTQYF. CDR3 nucleotides: TGTGCCAGCAGCTCAATGTTAGCAGATACGCAGTATTTT.

In this sample, this clone turned up once. The chain links TRBV27 to TRBJ2-3, with TRBD2 as a possible D gene (6 bases). Germline CDR1 and CDR2: MNHEY and SMNVEV (reference sequence). There are 15 residues in the CDR3. The V and J ends lost 7 bases and 2 bases respectively, with 16 bases between them. The chain's CDR3 is CASTDPGLYTDTQYF. DNA for the CDR3: TGTGCCAGCACTGACCCGGGACTCTACACAGATACGCAGTATTTT.

A note on this clone: Other DNA sequences from this sample encode an identical CDR3 as well. This chain connects TRBV18 to TRBJ2-7; 7 bases map to TRBD1. V was pared by 3 bases and J by 1 base, with 6 bases of the junction left unmatched. Germline CDR1 reads KGHSH; CDR2 reads LQKENI. The CDR3 is made up of 15 amino acids. The CDR3 loop is CASSPRTGESYEQYF. Written as DNA, the CDR3 is TGTGCCAGCTCACCGCGGACAGGCGAATCCTACGAGCAGTACTTC.

V and J are TRBV6-4 and TRBJ1-3; the D gene is possibly TRBD1 (6 bases). This CDR3 is built from 17 residues. Germline V gene sequence: CDR1 MRHNA, CDR2 SNTAGT. The ends were cut back, 0 bases at V and 3 bases at J, with 15 bases in the middle. In DNA, the CDR3 is TGTGCCAGCAGTGACTCCTACGGGACAAGGAATGGAAACACCATATATTTT. Protein sequence: CASSDSYGTRNGNTIYF.

About this clone itself: One end of the junction fails to match germline, which may point to a read error. The chain carries TRBV28 and TRBJ1-4; 7 positions agree with TRBD1. Germline assignment: CDR1 MDHEN and CDR2 SYDVKM. The CDR3 extends over 14 amino acids. The CDR3 sequence: CASSRGGQGEILFF. The CDR3 DNA sequence: TGTGCCAGCAGTCGGGGAGGCCAGGGGGAAATACTGTTTTTT. The variable domain in full, completed from reference TRBV28 and TRBJ1-4, reads DVKVTQSSRYLVKRTGEKVFLECVQDMDHENMFWYRQDPGLGLRLIYFSYDVKMKEKGDIPEGYSVSREKKERFSLILESASTNQTSMYLCASSRGGQGEILFFGSGTQLSVL.

This chain connects TRBV7-2 to TRBJ1-5; 9 bases align to TRBD1. V was clipped by 1 base and J by 5 bases; unmatched bases: 9. The CDR3 extends over 17 amino acids. The germline CDR1 and CDR2 sequences are SGHTA and FQGNSA. The CDR3 sequence: CASSLVTPGQGYQPQHF. The CDR3 DNA reads TGTGCCAGCAGCTTAGTTACCCCGGGACAGGGCTATCAGCCCCAGCATTTT.